The entry that follows covers one TCR beta chain sequence. What it recognizes is unknown. Assay used: immunoSEQ multiplex PCR; TCRdb lists only in-frame clones, some missing. The sample consists of around 6,400 clones, roughly 70% of them appearing once. V gave up 6 bases and J gave up 2 bases, with 10 bases separating them. Germline values: CDR1 MNHEY, CDR2 SVGAGI. The CDR3 extends over 14 amino acids. This sample was included in a study of CD8 T cell repertoires and HIV-1 epitope variants. The sample consisted of cultured CD8+ T cells derived from PBMCs. The chain has TRBV6-5 and TRBJ2-2; D perhaps matches TRBD2 (5 bases). This clonotype was obtained from a male donor with HIV. CDR3 loop: CASRLGANTGELFF. The CDR3 coding sequence is TGTGCCAGCAGACTGGGAGCAAACACCGGGGAGCTGTTTTTT.